Below, 24 T cell receptor beta chains from the same sample are listed, as sequenced in a study of cytomegalovirus exposure and HLA in healthy donors. Primers: 60 Vbeta forward and 13 Jbeta reverse. Measured with immunoSEQ multiplex PCR; TCRdb has only the in-frame clones, and not every one. The data hold 95,000 to 150,000 clones, with around 77% observed a single time. Sequenced input: PBMCs. Source of these receptors: a human donor in good health.

The genes are TRBV5-4 and TRBJ2-3; 9 bases agree with TRBD2. Germline CDR1 and CDR2: SGHNT and YYREEE (reference sequence). The CDR3 runs 16 residues. With 0 bases clipped from V and 8 bases from J, the junction kept 10 bases outside the gene matches. The CDR3 loop is CASSLGLREGPGTQYF. CDR3 in DNA: TGTGCCAGCAGCTTGGGGCTGCGGGAGGGCCCGGGTACGCAGTATTTT.

V is TRBV11-3 and J is TRBJ1-3; D may be TRBD1 (5 bases). Germline V lookup: CDR1 SGHNT, CDR2 YENEEA. The CDR3 is 18 amino acids. With 3 bases removed from V and 0 bases from J, the gap between germline ends came to 18 bases. The CDR3 sequence is CASSFMGGVPFSGNTIYF. The CDR3 coding sequence is TGTGCCAGCAGCTTTATGGGGGGGGTCCCTTTCTCTGGAAACACCATATATTTT.

This clone was picked up a small number of times. The chain uses TRBV30 and TRBJ2-3, with D tentatively TRBD1 (6 bases). The CDR3 covers 12 residues. V was trimmed by 2 bases and J by 11 bases, leaving 14 bases between them. Germline V gene sequence: CDR1 GTSNPN, CDR2 SVGIG (reference sequence). Written as DNA, the CDR3 is TGTGCCTGGAGTAGTGAGGGGGTTGGGCAGTATTTT. Protein sequence: CAWSSEGVGQYF.

This sequence joins TRBV9 and TRBJ2-7; 8 bases align to TRBD2. Germline V gene sequence: CDR1 SGDLS, CDR2 YYNGEE. The CDR3 totals 15 residues. The J segment lost 6 bases and the V segment lost 4 bases, leaving 12 bases of the junction unmatched. CDR3 nucleotides: TGTGCCAGCAGCCCCGGGCGAGCGGGAGTAGGCGAGCAGTACTTC. This encodes CASSPGRAGVGEQYF.

The chain uses TRBV9 and TRBJ1-3, with 8 positions matching TRBD1. With V trimmed by 5 bases and J by 4 bases, 5 bases remained unmatched. Germline CDR1 and CDR2: SGDLS and YYNGEE. CDR3 length: 14 residues. The CDR3 loop is CASRGTGPGNTIYF. The CDR3 bases are TGTGCCAGCAGGGGGACAGGACCAGGAAACACCATATATTTT.

The V and J genes are TRBV6-1 and TRBJ1-4, with D possibly matching TRBD1 (5 bases). This CDR3 is 13 amino acids long. CDR1 and CDR2 from the germline V gene are MNHNS and SASEGT. V was clipped by 4 bases and J by 5 bases, with 8 bases between them. The CDR3 sequence: CASSATANEKLFF. DNA of the CDR3: TGTGCCAGCAGTGCGACAGCAAATGAAAAACTGTTTTTT.

The chain carries TRBV6-1 and TRBJ2-5; tentatively, D is TRBD2 (5 bases). Trimming shortened V by 5 bases and J by 0 bases, and 10 bases separated the two germline ends. CDR1 is MNHNS and CDR2 is SASEGT in the germline V gene. This CDR3 contains 14 residues. CDR3 sequence (DNA): TGTGCCAGCAGTCCTCGGGGAAACCAAGAGACCCAGTACTTC. It translates to CASSPRGNQETQYF.

V usage is TRBV5-1 and J usage is TRBJ2-7, with TRBD2 as a possible D gene (5 bases). V lost 1 base and J 2 bases, leaving 13 bases between the germline ends. The CDR3 has 15 amino acids. CDR1 is SGHRS, CDR2 YFSETQ, per germline. The DNA for the CDR3 is TGCGCCAGCAGCTTGACTTCTAGCAGCGCCTACGAGCAGTACTTC. This translates into CASSLTSSSAYEQYF.

J is TRBJ2-3 and V is TRBV10-1; D possibly corresponds to TRBD2 (6 bases). Trimming took 2 bases from V and 5 from J, leaving 8 bases between them. The CDR3 is made up of 13 amino acids. Germline V gene data show CDR1 as WNHNN and CDR2 as SYGVQD (reference sequence). CDR3 residues: CASSEQGGDTQYF. CDR3 DNA: TGCGCCAGCAGTGAGCAGGGAGGAGATACGCAGTATTTT.

The rearrangement links TRBV29-1 to TRBJ2-1, with TRBD2 identical over 10 bases. The J segment lost 6 bases and the V segment lost 6 bases, leaving 11 bases of the junction unmatched. Germline values: CDR1 SQVTM, CDR2 ANQGSEA. The CDR3 extends over 15 amino acids. The CDR3 DNA sequence: TGCAGCGTCGGAGGTCTAGCGGGAGTAGGCAATGAGCAGTTCTTC. It yields the protein CSVGGLAGVGNEQFF.

This clone was observed a few times. This chain joins TRBV2 and TRBJ2-3; no firm D call. Germline V gives CDR1 SNHLY, CDR2 FYNNEI. This CDR3 comprises 13 residues. V gave up 4 bases and J gave up 2 bases, with 7 bases separating them. The CDR3 DNA reads as TGTGCCAGCAGTGGAACAGACACAGATACGCAGTATTTT. This gives the protein CASSGTDTDTQYF.

This chain links TRBV10-2 with TRBJ2-3; 7 bases are a match to TRBD2. The CDR3 totals 15 residues. Germline V gene sequence: CDR1 WSHSY, CDR2 SAAADI. The junction had 6 bases not matched to a gene; V was cut back by 6 bases and J by 0 bases. The CDR3 DNA reads TGCGCCAGCAGGGGGCAGGGAGGGAGCACAGATACGCAGTATTTT. It translates to CASRGQGGSTDTQYF.

The table lists this clone with a few counts. The chain carries TRBV4-1 and TRBJ1-5; weak D call: TRBD1 (6 bases). With 3 bases removed from V and 3 bases from J, the gap between germline ends came to 12 bases. CDR3 size: 15 residues. Germline-derived CDR1 and CDR2 are MGHRA and YSYEKL. Here the CDR3 DNA reads TGCGCCAGCAGCCAGGCACAGGGCCCCAATCAGCCCCAGCATTTT. It specifies CASSQAQGPNQPQHF.

The chain employs TRBV28 and TRBJ1-2, with TRBD1 matching 7 bases. The J segment lost 5 bases and the V segment lost 6 bases, leaving 9 bases of the junction unmatched. Germline CDR1 MDHEN, CDR2 SYDVKM. The CDR3 runs 14 residues. The CDR3 protein is CASRPGTARYGYTF. The DNA of the CDR3 is TGTGCCAGCAGACCCGGGACAGCCAGGTATGGCTACACCTTC.

This chain connects TRBV10-3 to TRBJ2-1; 9 bases match TRBD2. Germline assignment: CDR1 ENHRY and CDR2 SYGVKD. V lost 5 bases and J lost 4; bases outside the gene matches: 6. This CDR3 spans 15 amino acids. CDR3: CAISLGTSRYNEQFF. For the CDR3, the DNA is TGTGCCATCAGTCTCGGGACTAGCCGGTACAATGAGCAGTTCTTC.

The chain combines TRBV2 with TRBJ1-5; 7 bases match TRBD1. The CDR3 has 14 amino acids. Germline V gene data show CDR1 as SNHLY and CDR2 as FYNNEI. V dropped 1 base and J dropped 5; count of bases not matched to a gene: 2. The CDR3 nucleotides read TGTGCCAGCAGTGAAGAGGGGGCGTATCAGCCCCAGCATTTT. Protein sequence: CASSEEGAYQPQHF.

The chain carries TRBV5-6 and TRBJ2-6, with 7 positions matching TRBD1. Unmatched junction bases numbered 7, after V lost 2 bases and J lost 2 bases. CDR3 size: 17 residues. Germline assignment: CDR1 SGHDT and CDR2 YYEEEE. For the CDR3, the DNA is TGTGCCAGCAGCTTCCCGGACAGGTTAACTGGGGCCAACGTCCTGACTTTC. Its translation is CASSFPDRLTGANVLTF.

CDR3 nucleotides: TGTGCCAGCAGTGAAGCCCAGGGCCGCTACACCTTC. Translation: CASSEAQGRYTF. The gene calls are TRBV2 and TRBJ1-2; a weak D match, TRBD1 (5 bases). CDR1 is SNHLY, CDR2 FYNNEI, per germline. Trimming removed 0 bases from V and 9 bases from J, with 8 bases in between. This CDR3 comprises 12 residues.

The chain has TRBV11-2 and TRBJ2-3; the match to TRBD2 covers 14 bases. After removal of 8 bases from V and 3 bases from J, the junction contained 7 bases not matched to a gene. The CDR3 covers 16 residues. Germline assignment: CDR1 SGHAT and CDR2 FQNNGV. The CDR3 sequence is CASSLGTSGRTDTQYF. In nucleotides, the CDR3 is TGTGCCAGCTCCCTCGGGACTAGCGGGAGAACAGATACGCAGTATTTT.

The J gene is TRBJ1-6, the V gene TRBV5-6; TRBD1 is a possible D gene (6 bases). This CDR3 spans 16 amino acids. CDR1 is SGHDT and CDR2 is YYEEEE in the germline V gene. Trimming took 3 bases from V and 5 from J, leaving 15 bases between them. The CDR3 DNA reads as TGTGCCAGCAGCTCCAGGGGTTGGTCGGATAATTCACCCCTCCACTTT. Translation: CASSSRGWSDNSPLHF.

The chain uses TRBV2 and TRBJ2-3, with TRBD1 identical over 7 bases. Germline trimming cut 10 bases from V and 4 bases from J; bases unmatched to any gene: 8. The CDR3 totals 13 residues. Germline V gene data show CDR1 as SNHLY and CDR2 as FYNNEI. CDR3 sequence (DNA): TGTGCCATCCTGACAGGGTTCGCAGATACGCAGTATTTT. Translating gives CAILTGFADTQYF.

CDR3 sequence (DNA): TGTGCCATAGATATAGGTCCAGGGCGGTCTGGAGGCTACACCTTC. This gives the protein CAIDIGPGRSGGYTF. The chain carries TRBV28 and TRBJ1-2, with D possibly matching TRBD1 (5 bases). The germline CDR1 and CDR2 sequences are MDHEN and SYDVKM. V lost 10 bases, J lost 8 bases, and 26 bases lay in between. This CDR3 spans 15 amino acids.

The chain couples TRBV19 to TRBJ2-7; 7 bases agree with TRBD1. The CDR3 totals 12 residues. V dropped 6 bases and J dropped 6; count of bases not matched to a gene: 5. Germline V gene data show CDR1 as LNHDA and CDR2 as SQIVND (reference sequence). CDR3 residues: CASRRTGSEQYF. The CDR3 DNA is TGTGCCAGTAGGCGGACAGGAAGCGAGCAGTACTTC.

There are a few counts of this clone. The chain combines TRBV5-8 with TRBJ1-5, with D unclear. This CDR3 contains 17 residues. V was cut by 1 base and J by 0 bases, with 14 bases left in between. CDR1 is SGHTS and CDR2 is YDEGEE in the germline V gene. CDR3 in DNA: TGTGCCAGCAGCTTGCCCAGGTTAGATGATAGCAATCAGCCCCAGCATTTT. Protein sequence: CASSLPRLDDSNQPQHF.